This TCR beta chain is drawn from a study of T cell repertoires in cytomegalovirus infection. Study in general: Evidence of both CMV infection and a matching HLA type came from public TCR beta signatures.

Study-wide results and limits: Ex vivo, HLA-C-restricted CMV-specific TCR beta clonotypes prevailed over the rest of the response.

MiXCR was run by TCRdb on the reads, yielding one entry per CDR3 protein. Of about 740,000 distinct CDR3 sequences listed, under 40% are singletons. In its sample, this clonotype was seen a few times. The antigen is undetermined. The ends lost 4 bases at V and 7 bases at J; junction bases unmatched: 9. This CDR3 region has 16 residues. The clonotype originates from a human donor in good health (CMV status not recorded). Some clones in this sample may be carry-over from other donors' samples. The V and J genes are TRBV12-3 or TRBV12-4 and TRBJ1-6, with 8 bases lining up with TRBD1. Material: PBMCs. The CDR3 DNA reads as TGTGCCAGCAGTTCCCGCCCCCGGACAGGGAATTCACCCCTCCACTTT. The encoded protein is CASSSRPRTGNSPLHF.